Below, 9 T cell receptor beta chains from the same sample are listed, as sequenced in a study of beta chain features in type 1 diabetes (dated by TCRdb to the late 2010s). The full study reports these points: Type 1 diabetes patients showed a moderate but significant shortening of TCRB CDR3 length in all four CD4+ subsets.

The method behind the library was the immunoSEQ multiplex PCR assay. The entire isolated RNA was reverse transcribed using the High Capacity cDNA Reverse Transcription Kit, and thus expressed TCRB transcripts were sequenced. TCRdb stores this immuneACCESS table with in-frame sequences only. Part of the clones is absent; in the studies checked, under half of the shortfall reflects unresolved V genes, and no reason is known for the rest. The sample records around 150,000 clones, 10% of which are singletons. The top ten clonotypes cover more than 0.45% of the sample. These receptors' targets are unknown. Sequencing was performed on central memory CD4+ T cells from blood. The receptors originated from a man between 25 and 39 years old with type 1 diabetes.

A few counts support this clone. J is TRBJ2-7 and V is TRBV7-2, with 9 bases fitting TRBD1. V was pared by 6 bases and J by 3 bases, with 18 bases of the junction left unmatched. The germline CDR1 and CDR2 sequences are SGHTA and FQGNSA. The CDR3 extends over 18 amino acids. The CDR3 sequence: CASRNFRGAGQGVYEQYF. CDR3 sequence (DNA): TGTGCCAGCAGAAATTTCCGAGGGGCGGGACAGGGTGTCTACGAGCAGTACTTC.

This clone has only a few counts. The V gene is TRBV5-6, the J gene TRBJ2-2, with 10 bases identical to TRBD2. V dropped 5 bases and J dropped 4; count of bases not matched to a gene: 8. CDR1 SGHDT and CDR2 YYEEEE come from the germline V gene. The CDR3 loop spans 16 amino acids. This chain's CDR3 is CASSTLAGVSTGELFF. The DNA for the CDR3 is TGTGCCAGCAGTACTCTAGCGGGAGTAAGCACCGGGGAGCTGTTTTTT.

CDR3 DNA sequence: TGTGCCAGCAGCACAAGACTGGCAGATACGCAGTATTTT. Amino acid sequence: CASSTRLADTQYF. This rearrangement joins TRBV7-2 to TRBJ2-3, with D hard to call. V lost 5 bases to trimming and J lost 4 bases, with 10 bases between them. This CDR3 spans 13 amino acids. Germline V CDR1 and CDR2: SGHTA, FQGNSA.

V gene TRBV7-9 combines with J gene TRBJ2-5; the D is unclear. This CDR3 has 13 residues. Deletions cut 1 base from V and 4 bases from J, with 7 bases between. Germline CDR1 SEHNR, CDR2 FQNEAQ (reference sequence). CDR3 DNA: TGTGCCAGCAGCTTAGTAGAGTCAGAGACCCAGTACTTC. As protein: CASSLVESETQYF.

The gene calls are TRBV2 and TRBJ2-4; 8 bases map to TRBD1. The V gene's germline CDR1 is SNHLY and CDR2 FYNNEI. The CDR3 runs to 20 residues. V lost 2 bases and J lost 6; bases outside the gene matches: 21. CDR3 nucleotide sequence: TGTGCCAGCAGTGAATACTGGACAGGGCGATCCACCGCTCAGGGAAACATTCAGTACTTC. It specifies CASSEYWTGRSTAQGNIQYF.

This clone occurred a few times. This chain links TRBV27 with TRBJ2-1, with TRBD2 matching 8 bases. This CDR3 comprises 15 residues. Germline V CDR1 and CDR2: MNHEY, SMNVEV (reference sequence). J was trimmed by 11 bases and V by 10 bases; bases with no gene match: 19. The CDR3 protein is CATARASGSVSKQFF. The CDR3 nucleotides read TGTGCCACAGCCAGGGCTAGCGGGTCCGTATCAAAGCAGTTCTTC.

V is TRBV18 and J is TRBJ1-2; D may be TRBD1 (6 bases). CDR1 and CDR2 from the germline V gene are KGHSH and LQKENI. This CDR3 region has 13 residues. V lost 2 bases to trimming and J lost 2 bases, with 6 bases between them. This CDR3 reads CASSPGQNYGYTF. DNA of the CDR3: TGTGCCAGCTCACCAGGACAGAACTATGGCTACACCTTC.

A few counts support this clone. The chain combines TRBV5-8 with TRBJ2-5, with TRBD2 identical over 8 bases. In germline, CDR1 is SGHTS, CDR2 YDEGEE. This CDR3 has 15 amino acids. V trimming: 3 bases; J trimming: 3 bases; junction bases outside the gene matches: 7. Here the CDR3 reads CASSSGTSVEETQYF. CDR3 coding DNA: TGTGCCAGCAGCTCGGGGACTAGTGTTGAAGAGACCCAGTACTTC.

In this sample, this clone turned up a few times. The chain uses TRBV4-3 and TRBJ2-3; no clear D gene. The CDR3 covers 14 residues. Germline V lookup: CDR1 LGHNA, CDR2 YSLEER. Trimming shortened V by 1 base and J by 4 bases, and 9 bases separated the two germline ends. The CDR3 DNA is TGCGCCAGCAGCCAAGTTAAAGCTTCAGATACGCAGTATTTT. Its protein is CASSQVKASDTQYF.